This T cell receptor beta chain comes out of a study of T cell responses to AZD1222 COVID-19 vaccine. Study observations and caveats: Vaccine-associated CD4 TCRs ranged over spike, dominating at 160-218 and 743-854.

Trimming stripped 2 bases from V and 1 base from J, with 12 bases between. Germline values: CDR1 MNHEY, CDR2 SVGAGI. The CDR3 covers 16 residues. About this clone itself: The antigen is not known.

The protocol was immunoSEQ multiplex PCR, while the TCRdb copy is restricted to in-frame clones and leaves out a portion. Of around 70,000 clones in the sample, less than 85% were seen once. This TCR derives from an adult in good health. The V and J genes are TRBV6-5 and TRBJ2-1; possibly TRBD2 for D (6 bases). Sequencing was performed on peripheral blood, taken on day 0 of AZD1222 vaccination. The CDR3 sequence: CASSYPSGTSYNEQFF. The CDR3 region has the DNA TGTGCCAGCAGTTACCCTTCTGGGACTTCCTACAATGAGCAGTTCTTC.